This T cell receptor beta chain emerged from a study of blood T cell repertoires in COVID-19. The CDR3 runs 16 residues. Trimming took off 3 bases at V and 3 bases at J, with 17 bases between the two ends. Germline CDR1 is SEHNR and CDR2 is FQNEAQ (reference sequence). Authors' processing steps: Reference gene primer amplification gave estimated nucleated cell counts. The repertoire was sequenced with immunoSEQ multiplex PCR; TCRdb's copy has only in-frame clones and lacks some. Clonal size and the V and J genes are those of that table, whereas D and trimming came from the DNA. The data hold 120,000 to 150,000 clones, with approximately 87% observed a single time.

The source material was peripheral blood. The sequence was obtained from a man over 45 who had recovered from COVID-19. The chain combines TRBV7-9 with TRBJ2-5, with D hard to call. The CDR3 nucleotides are TGTGCCAGCAGCTTTGTTGATATCGATCAGGAAGAGACCCAGTACTTC. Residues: CASSFVDIDQEETQYF.